This is a list of T cell receptor beta chains from one sample in a study of blood T cell repertoires in COVID-19. Measured with immunoSEQ multiplex PCR; TCRdb has only the in-frame clones, and not every one. Of more than 250,000 clones in the sample, more than 85% were seen once. The material sequenced was PBMCs or T cells enriched from blood (not recorded which). The receptor set was obtained from a woman in her 30s who had recovered from COVID-19. The CDR3 runs from the conserved cysteine through the conserved F or W. The size of a clone is reported for some rows only, either as once, few or many, or as a class for expanded clones.

CDR3: CAAGAGELFF
V: TRBV28
size: -
length: 10
J: TRBJ2-2

CDR3: CASEWGGTGANVLTF
V: TRBV3-1/TRBV3-2
size: -
length: 15
J: TRBJ2-6

CDR3: CASSQAGTVTEAFF
V: TRBV4-3
size: -
length: 14
J: TRBJ1-1

CDR3: CAISSLQGTVWDEQFF
V: TRBV10-3
size: -
length: 16
J: TRBJ2-1

CDR3: CASSIIWSQGNQPQHF
V: TRBV19
size: -
length: 16
J: TRBJ1-5

CDR3: CASSSLLAGGSYNEQFF
V: TRBV28
size: -
length: 17
J: TRBJ2-1

CDR3: CASRYPGLAGPNEQFF
V: TRBV28
size: -
length: 16
J: TRBJ2-1

CDR3: CASSLGQGVGGGYTF
V: TRBV28
size: -
length: 15
J: TRBJ1-2

CDR3: CASSGTAEAFF
V: TRBV6-2/TRBV6-3
size: -
length: 11
J: TRBJ1-1

CDR3: CASSQGVEGQQETQYF
V: TRBV4-3
size: -
length: 16
J: TRBJ2-5

CDR3: CASSRGTGLYEQYF
V: TRBV4-1
size: -
length: 14
J: TRBJ2-7

CDR3: CASSSGTRGGEQFF
V: TRBV7-3
size: once
length: 14
J: TRBJ2-1

CDR3: CASTQQTRGSGELFF
V: TRBV6-5
size: -
length: 15
J: TRBJ2-2

CDR3: CASSISGRNTIYF
V: TRBV19
size: -
length: 13
J: TRBJ1-3

CDR3: CASSLIAGANTGELFF
V: TRBV7-6
size: -
length: 16
J: TRBJ2-2

CDR3: CSVQTRPFSSF
V: TRBV20-1
size: -
length: 11
J: TRBJ1-2

CDR3: CASSRRDRELGYTF
V: TRBV14
size: -
length: 14
J: TRBJ1-2

CDR3: CASSPHTTGYGYTF
V: TRBV28
size: -
length: 14
J: TRBJ1-2

CDR3: CASSSPLREGYGYTF
V: TRBV27
size: few
length: 15
J: TRBJ1-2

CDR3: CATSDRGGNTDTQYF
V: TRBV24-1
size: -
length: 15
J: TRBJ2-3

CDR3: CASSQDLGGNTEAFF
V: TRBV4-3
size: -
length: 15
J: TRBJ1-1

CDR3: CASSLGGGRLFF
V: TRBV5-1
size: few
length: 12
J: TRBJ1-4

CDR3: CASSPQGAVYEQYF
V: TRBV11-1
size: -
length: 14
J: TRBJ2-7

CDR3: CASSFGQEAFF
V: TRBV12-3/TRBV12-4
size: -
length: 11
J: TRBJ1-1

CDR3: CASSQRQGPETQYF
V: TRBV4-1
size: -
length: 14
J: TRBJ2-5

CDR3: CASSVAGRGEYEQYF
V: TRBV9
size: -
length: 15
J: TRBJ2-7

CDR3: CASSQQRESGRELFF
V: TRBV4-3
size: -
length: 15
J: TRBJ2-2

CDR3: CASSPSGQETQYF
V: TRBV18
size: -
length: 13
J: TRBJ2-5

CDR3: CASSQGAQDEKLFF
V: TRBV4-3
size: -
length: 14
J: TRBJ1-4

CDR3: CASSIRQGGGRDEQYF
V: TRBV19
size: few
length: 16
J: TRBJ2-7

CDR3: CASRSGTGDSGYTF
V: TRBV4-2
size: -
length: 14
J: TRBJ1-2

CDR3: CASSLGGTVLSYTF
V: TRBV27
size: -
length: 14
J: TRBJ1-2

CDR3: CASSEQAGLGYGYTF
V: TRBV6-1
size: -
length: 15
J: TRBJ1-2

CDR3: CASTRLVGAYEQYF
V: TRBV2
size: -
length: 14
J: TRBJ2-7

CDR3: CASSLSAGTGTYEQYF
V: TRBV5-5
size: -
length: 16
J: TRBJ2-7

CDR3: CSVSGHTNTEAFF
V: TRBV29-1
size: -
length: 13
J: TRBJ1-1

CDR3: CAAAPSTYNEQFF
V: TRBV7-8
size: -
length: 13
J: TRBJ2-1

CDR3: CASSSGQGTDTQYF
V: TRBV7-3
size: -
length: 14
J: TRBJ2-3

CDR3: CASQGGGLASNEQFF
V: TRBV28
size: -
length: 15
J: TRBJ2-1

CDR3: CASSQDATGGRYEQYF
V: TRBV4-2
size: few
length: 16
J: TRBJ2-7

CDR3: CASSPSGRAGETQYF
V: TRBV9
size: -
length: 15
J: TRBJ2-5

CDR3: CASIAAGGTEAFF
V: TRBV28
size: -
length: 13
J: TRBJ1-1

CDR3: CASSLTTVTDTQYF
V: TRBV7-3
size: -
length: 14
J: TRBJ2-3

CDR3: CASRRSGGLETQYF
V: TRBV3-1/TRBV3-2
size: -
length: 14
J: TRBJ2-5

CDR3: CASSDAVSRGANYGYTF
V: TRBV5-1
size: -
length: 17
J: TRBJ1-2

CDR3: CASSLSLGSSGANVLTF
V: TRBV28
size: -
length: 17
J: TRBJ2-6